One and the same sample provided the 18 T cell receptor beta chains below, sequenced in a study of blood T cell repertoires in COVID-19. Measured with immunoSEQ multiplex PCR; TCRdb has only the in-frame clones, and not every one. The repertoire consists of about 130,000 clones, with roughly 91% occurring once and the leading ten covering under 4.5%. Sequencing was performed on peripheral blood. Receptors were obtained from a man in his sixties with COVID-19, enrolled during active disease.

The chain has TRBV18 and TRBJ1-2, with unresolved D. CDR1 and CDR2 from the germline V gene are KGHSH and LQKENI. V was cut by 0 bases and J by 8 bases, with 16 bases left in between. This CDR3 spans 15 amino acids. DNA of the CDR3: TGTGCCAGCTCACCACCGAGTGAGTCGTCGGGAGGCTACACCTTC. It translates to CASSPPSESSGGYTF.

The DNA for the CDR3 is TGTGCCAGCAGTTACACAGGATCTGGAAACACCATATATTTT. Translated: CASSYTGSGNTIYF. This rearrangement joins TRBV6-6 to TRBJ1-3, with a weak D call TRBD1 (5 bases). Trimming left V 2 bases short and J 1 base short, with 6 bases between. The CDR3 has 14 residues. The germline CDR1 and CDR2 sequences are MNHNY and SVGAGI (reference sequence).

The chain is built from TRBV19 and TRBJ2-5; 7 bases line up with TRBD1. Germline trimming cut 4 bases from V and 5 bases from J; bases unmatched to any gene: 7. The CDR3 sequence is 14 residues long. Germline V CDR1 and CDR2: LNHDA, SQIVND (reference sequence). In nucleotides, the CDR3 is TGTGCCAGTAGTACCCAACAGGGGCCGGAGACCCAGTACTTC. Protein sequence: CASSTQQGPETQYF.

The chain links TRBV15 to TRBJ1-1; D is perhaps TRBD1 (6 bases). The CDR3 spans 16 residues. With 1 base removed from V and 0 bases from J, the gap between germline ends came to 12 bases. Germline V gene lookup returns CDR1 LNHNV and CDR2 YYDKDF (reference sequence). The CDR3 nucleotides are TGTGCCACCAGCAGAGGACAGGTTTACATGAACACTGAAGCTTTCTTT. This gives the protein CATSRGQVYMNTEAFF.

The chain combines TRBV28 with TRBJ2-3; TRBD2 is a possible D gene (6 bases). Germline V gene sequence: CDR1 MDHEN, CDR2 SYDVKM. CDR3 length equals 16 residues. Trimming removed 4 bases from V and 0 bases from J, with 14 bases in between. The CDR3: CASSSNRLDSTDTQYF. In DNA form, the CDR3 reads TGTGCCAGCAGTTCCAATAGACTAGACAGCACAGATACGCAGTATTTT.

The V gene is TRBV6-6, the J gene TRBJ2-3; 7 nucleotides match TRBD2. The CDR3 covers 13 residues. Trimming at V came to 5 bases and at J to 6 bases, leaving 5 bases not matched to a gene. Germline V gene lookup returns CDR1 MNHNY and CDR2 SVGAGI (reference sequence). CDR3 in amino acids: CASSRSRGDTQYF. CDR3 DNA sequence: TGTGCCAGCAGTCGATCGCGGGGGGATACGCAGTATTTT.

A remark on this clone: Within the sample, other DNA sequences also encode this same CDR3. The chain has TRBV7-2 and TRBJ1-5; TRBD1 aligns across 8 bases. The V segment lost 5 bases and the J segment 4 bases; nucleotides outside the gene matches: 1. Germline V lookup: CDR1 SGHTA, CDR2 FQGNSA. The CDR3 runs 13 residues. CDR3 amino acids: CASSRQGNQPQHF. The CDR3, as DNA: TGTGCCAGCAGCCGACAGGGGAATCAGCCCCAGCATTTT.

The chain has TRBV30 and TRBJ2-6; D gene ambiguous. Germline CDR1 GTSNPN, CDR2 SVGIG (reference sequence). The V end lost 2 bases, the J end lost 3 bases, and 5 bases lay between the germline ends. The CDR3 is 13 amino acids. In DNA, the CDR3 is TGTGCCTGGAGTTATTTTGGGGCCAACGTCCTGACTTTC. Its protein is CAWSYFGANVLTF.

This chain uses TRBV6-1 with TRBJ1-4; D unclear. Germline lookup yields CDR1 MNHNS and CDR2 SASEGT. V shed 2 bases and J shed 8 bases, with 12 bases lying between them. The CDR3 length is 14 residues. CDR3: CASSEWRWEEKLFF. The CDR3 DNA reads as TGTGCCAGCAGTGAATGGCGGTGGGAGGAAAAACTGTTTTTT.

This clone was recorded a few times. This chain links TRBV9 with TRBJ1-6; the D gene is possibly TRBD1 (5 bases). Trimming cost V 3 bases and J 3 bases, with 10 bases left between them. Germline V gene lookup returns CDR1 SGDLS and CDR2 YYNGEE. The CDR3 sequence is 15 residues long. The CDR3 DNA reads TGTGCCAGCAGCGCCCGACAGAACTATAATTCACCCCTCCACTTT. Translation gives CASSARQNYNSPLHF. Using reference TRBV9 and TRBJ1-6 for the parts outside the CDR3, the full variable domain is DSGVTQTPKHLITATGQRVTLRCSPRSGDLSVYWYQQSLDQGLQFLIQYYNGEERAKGNILERFSAQQFPDLHSELNLSSLELGDSALYFCASSARQNYNSPLHFGNGTRLTVT.

CDR3 sequence reads: CASSLDRNTEAFF. CDR3 coding DNA: TGTGCCAGCAGCTTAGACAGGAACACTGAAGCTTTCTTT. The chain is built from TRBV7-2 and TRBJ1-1; D gene ambiguous. The CDR3 sequence is 13 residues long. Germline V gene sequence: CDR1 SGHTA, CDR2 FQGNSA. Trimming took off 1 base at V and 1 base at J, with 4 bases between the two ends.

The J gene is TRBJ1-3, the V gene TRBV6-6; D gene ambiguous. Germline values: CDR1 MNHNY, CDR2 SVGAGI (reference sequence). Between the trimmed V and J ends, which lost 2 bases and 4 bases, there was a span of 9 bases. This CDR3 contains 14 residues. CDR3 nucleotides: TGTGCCAGCAGTTACATAGTCTCCGGAAACACCATATATTTT. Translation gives CASSYIVSGNTIYF.

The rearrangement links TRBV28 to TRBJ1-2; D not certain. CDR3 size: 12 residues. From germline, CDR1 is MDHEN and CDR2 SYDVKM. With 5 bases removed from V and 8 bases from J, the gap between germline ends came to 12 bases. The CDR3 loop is CASSMIGGGYTF. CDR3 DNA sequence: TGTGCCAGCAGTATGATTGGAGGGGGCTACACCTTC.

The CDR3 DNA is TGCAGCGTGACAACACTAGGGGACAGGATCTACGAGCAGTACTTC. Translating it yields CSVTTLGDRIYEQYF. The chain carries TRBV29-1 and TRBJ2-7, with 8 positions matching TRBD1. There are 15 residues in the CDR3. The J segment lost 3 bases and the V segment lost 6 bases, leaving 13 bases of the junction unmatched. Germline CDR1 and CDR2: SQVTM and ANQGSEA.

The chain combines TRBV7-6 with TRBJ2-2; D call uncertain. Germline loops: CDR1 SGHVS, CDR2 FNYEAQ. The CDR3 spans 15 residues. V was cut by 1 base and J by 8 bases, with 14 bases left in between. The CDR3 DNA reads TGTGCCAGCAGCTTAGTTATCACAGTATCAGGGGAGCTGTTTTTT. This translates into CASSLVITVSGELFF.

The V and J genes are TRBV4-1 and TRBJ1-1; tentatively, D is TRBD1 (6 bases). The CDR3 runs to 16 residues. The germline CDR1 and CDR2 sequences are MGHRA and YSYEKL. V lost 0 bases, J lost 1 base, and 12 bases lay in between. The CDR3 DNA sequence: TGCGCCAGCAGCCAAGATTTAGGCAGGGGGAACACTGAAGCTTTCTTT. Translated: CASSQDLGRGNTEAFF.

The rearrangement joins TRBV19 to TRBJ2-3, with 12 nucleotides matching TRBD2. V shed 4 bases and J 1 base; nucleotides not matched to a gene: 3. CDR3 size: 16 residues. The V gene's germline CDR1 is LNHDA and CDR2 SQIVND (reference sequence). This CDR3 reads CASSKTSGGRTDTQYF. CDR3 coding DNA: TGTGCCAGTAGTAAGACTAGCGGGGGCCGCACAGATACGCAGTATTTT.

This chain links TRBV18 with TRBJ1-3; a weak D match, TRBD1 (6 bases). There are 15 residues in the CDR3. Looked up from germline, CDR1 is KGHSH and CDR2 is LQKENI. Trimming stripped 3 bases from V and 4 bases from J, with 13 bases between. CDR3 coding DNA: TGTGCCAGCTCACCTTCCAGGGGTTCGGGAAACACCATATATTTT. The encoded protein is CASSPSRGSGNTIYF.